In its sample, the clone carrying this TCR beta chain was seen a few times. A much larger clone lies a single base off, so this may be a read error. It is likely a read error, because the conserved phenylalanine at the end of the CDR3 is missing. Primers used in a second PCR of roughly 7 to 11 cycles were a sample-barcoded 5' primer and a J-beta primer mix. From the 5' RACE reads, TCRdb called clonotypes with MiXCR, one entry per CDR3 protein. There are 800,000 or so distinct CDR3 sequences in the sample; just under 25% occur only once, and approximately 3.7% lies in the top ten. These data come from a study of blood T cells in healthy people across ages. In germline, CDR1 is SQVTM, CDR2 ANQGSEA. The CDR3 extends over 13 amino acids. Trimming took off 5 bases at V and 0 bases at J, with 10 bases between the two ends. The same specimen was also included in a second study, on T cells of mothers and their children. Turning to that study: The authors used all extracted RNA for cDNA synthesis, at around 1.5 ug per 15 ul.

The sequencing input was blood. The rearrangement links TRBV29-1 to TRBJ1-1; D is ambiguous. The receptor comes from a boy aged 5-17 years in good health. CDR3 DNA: TGCAGCGTTTCGGTTAGCATGAACACTGAAGCTTTCCTT. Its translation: CSVSVSMNTEAFL.